A single sample gave rise to the 2 T cell receptor beta chains below, sequenced in a study of identical twins. TCRdb used MiXCR to reprocess the 5' RACE reads, holding one entry per CDR3 protein. The table has around 280,000 distinct CDR3 sequences, under 9.5% seen once. In addition, the sample was reused for a study of yellow fever vaccine responses in identical twins.

The sample was memory (CD45RO+) T cells sorted from blood. The receptor source for this set is a woman aged 18-29 years in good health.

In its sample, this clonotype was seen many times. The V and J genes are TRBV9 and TRBJ2-7; no reliable D call. Germline assignment: CDR1 SGDLS and CDR2 YYNGEE. The CDR3 runs 15 residues. The V gene lost 2 bases and the J gene lost 7 bases, with 19 bases spanning the gap. DNA for the CDR3: TGTGCCAGCAGCGTTGGTGGATCTCTCGGCCAAGAGCAGTACTTC. Amino acid sequence: CASSVGGSLGQEQYF.

This clonotype was recorded a few times. This chain links TRBV2 with TRBJ2-7; 10 positions match TRBD2. Trimming removed 0 bases from V and 3 bases from J; junction bases left unmatched: 5. CDR3 size: 16 residues. The germline V gene has CDR1 SNHLY and CDR2 FYNNEI. The CDR3 region has the DNA TGTGCCAGCAGTGAAGCGCCGTTAGCGGGGGGCTACGAGCAGTACGTC. It codes for CASSEAPLAGGYEQYV.